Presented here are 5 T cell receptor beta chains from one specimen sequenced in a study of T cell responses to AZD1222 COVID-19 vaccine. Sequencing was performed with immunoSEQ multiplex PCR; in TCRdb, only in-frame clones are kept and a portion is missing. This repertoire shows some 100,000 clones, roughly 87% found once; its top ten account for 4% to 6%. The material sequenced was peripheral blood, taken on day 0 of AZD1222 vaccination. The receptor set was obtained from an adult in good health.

CDR3 amino acids: CASSQTTRGEQFF. The CDR3 bases are TGTGCCAGCAGCCAAACAACCCGAGGGGAGCAGTTCTTC. The chain employs TRBV3-1 (or the pseudogene TRBV3-2) and TRBJ2-1; tentative D call: TRBD2 (5 bases). The CDR3 totals 13 residues. Germline V gene sequence: CDR1 LGHDT, CDR2 YNNKEL (reference sequence). V lost 2 bases and J lost 10, with 12 bases in between.

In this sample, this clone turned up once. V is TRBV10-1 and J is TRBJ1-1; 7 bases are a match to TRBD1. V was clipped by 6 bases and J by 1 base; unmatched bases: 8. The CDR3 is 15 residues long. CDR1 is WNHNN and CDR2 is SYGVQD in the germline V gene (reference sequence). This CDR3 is CASSMTGIGNTEAFF. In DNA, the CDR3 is TGCGCCAGCAGCATGACAGGGATCGGGAACACTGAAGCTTTCTTT.

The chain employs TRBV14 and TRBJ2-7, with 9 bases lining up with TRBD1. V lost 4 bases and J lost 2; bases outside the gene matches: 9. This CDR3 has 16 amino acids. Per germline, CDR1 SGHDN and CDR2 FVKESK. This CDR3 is CASSLLPGQGTYEQYF. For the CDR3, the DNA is TGTGCCAGCAGCCTGTTACCGGGACAGGGTACCTACGAGCAGTACTTC.

The CDR3 DNA sequence: TGTGCCAGCAGCCTGACTGGTCAGGCCCTCCACTTT. Protein product: CASSLTGQALHF. The rearrangement joins TRBV6-5 to TRBJ1-6; D gene unclear. The CDR3 contains 12 residues. The V end lost 6 bases, the J end lost 14 bases, and 14 bases lay between the germline ends. CDR1 MNHEY and CDR2 SVGAGI come from the germline V gene.

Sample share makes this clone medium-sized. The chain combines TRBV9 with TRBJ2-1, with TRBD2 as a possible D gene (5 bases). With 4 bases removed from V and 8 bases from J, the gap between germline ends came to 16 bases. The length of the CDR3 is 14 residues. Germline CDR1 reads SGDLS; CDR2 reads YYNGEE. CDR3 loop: CASSLEDFRDEQFF. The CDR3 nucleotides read TGTGCCAGCAGCCTCGAGGACTTCAGAGATGAGCAGTTCTTC.